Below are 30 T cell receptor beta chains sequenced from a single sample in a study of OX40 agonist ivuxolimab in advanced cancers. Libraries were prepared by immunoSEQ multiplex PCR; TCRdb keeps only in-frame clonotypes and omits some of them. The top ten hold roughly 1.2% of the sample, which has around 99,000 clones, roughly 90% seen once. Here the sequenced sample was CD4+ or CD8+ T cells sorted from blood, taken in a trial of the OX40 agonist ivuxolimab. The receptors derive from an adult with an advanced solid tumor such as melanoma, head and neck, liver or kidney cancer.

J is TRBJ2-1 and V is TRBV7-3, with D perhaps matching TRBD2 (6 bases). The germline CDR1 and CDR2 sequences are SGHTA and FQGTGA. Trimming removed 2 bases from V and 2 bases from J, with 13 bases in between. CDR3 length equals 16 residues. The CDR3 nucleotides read TGTGCCAGCAGCTTAGCCCCTAGCGCCCCCTACAATGAGCAGTTCTTC. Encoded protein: CASSLAPSAPYNEQFF.

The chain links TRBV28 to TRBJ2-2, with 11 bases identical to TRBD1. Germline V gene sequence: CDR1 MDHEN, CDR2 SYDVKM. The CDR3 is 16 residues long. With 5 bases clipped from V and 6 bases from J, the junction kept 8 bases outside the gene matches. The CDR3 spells CASSPSGTGGPGELFF. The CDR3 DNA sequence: TGTGCCAGCAGTCCATCCGGGACAGGGGGACCCGGGGAGCTGTTTTTT.

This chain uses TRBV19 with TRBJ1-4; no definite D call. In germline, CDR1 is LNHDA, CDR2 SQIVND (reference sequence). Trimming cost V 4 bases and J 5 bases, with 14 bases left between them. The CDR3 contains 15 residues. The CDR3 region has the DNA TGTGCCAGTAGTACCCTCGGAGCGGGAAATGAAAAACTGTTTTTT. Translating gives CASSTLGAGNEKLFF.

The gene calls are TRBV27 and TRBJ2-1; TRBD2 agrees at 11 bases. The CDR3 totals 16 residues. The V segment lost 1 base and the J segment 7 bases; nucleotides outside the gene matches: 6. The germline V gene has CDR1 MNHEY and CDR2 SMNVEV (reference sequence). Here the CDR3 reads CASSLFSGRAGNEQFF. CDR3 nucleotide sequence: TGTGCCAGCAGTTTATTTAGCGGGAGGGCTGGGAATGAGCAGTTCTTC.

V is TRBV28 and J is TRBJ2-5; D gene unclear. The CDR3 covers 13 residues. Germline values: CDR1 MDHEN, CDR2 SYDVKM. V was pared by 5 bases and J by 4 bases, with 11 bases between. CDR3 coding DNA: TGTGCCAGCAGTCCACCGGCAACAGAGACCCAGTACTTC. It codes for CASSPPATETQYF.

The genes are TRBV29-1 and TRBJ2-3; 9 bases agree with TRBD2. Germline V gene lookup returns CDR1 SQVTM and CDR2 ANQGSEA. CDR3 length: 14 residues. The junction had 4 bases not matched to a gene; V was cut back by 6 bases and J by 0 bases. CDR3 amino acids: CSVESGGSTDTQYF. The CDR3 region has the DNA TGCAGCGTAGAAAGCGGGGGGAGCACAGATACGCAGTATTTT.

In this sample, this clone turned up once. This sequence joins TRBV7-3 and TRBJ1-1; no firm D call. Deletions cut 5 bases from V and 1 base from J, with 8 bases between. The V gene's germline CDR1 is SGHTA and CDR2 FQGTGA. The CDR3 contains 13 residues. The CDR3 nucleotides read TGTGCCAGCAGCAAACACGAGAACACTGAAGCTTTCTTT. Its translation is CASSKHENTEAFF.

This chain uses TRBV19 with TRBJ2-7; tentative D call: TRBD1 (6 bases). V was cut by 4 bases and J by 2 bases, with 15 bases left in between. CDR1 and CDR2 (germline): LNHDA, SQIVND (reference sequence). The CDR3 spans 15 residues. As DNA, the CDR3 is TGTGCCAGTAGTAGAGCTCCCGGACAGCCCTACGAGCAGTACTTC. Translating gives CASSRAPGQPYEQYF.

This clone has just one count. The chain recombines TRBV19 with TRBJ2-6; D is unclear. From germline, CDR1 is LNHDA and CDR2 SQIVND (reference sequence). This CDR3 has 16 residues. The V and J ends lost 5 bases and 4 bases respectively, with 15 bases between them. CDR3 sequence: CASSGQDLAGANVLTF. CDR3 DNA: TGTGCCAGTAGTGGTCAGGACCTCGCAGGGGCCAACGTCCTGACTTTC.

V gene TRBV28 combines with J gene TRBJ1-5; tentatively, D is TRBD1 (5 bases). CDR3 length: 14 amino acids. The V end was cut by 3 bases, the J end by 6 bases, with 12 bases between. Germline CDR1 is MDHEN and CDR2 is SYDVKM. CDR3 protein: CASSFVRGGQPQHF. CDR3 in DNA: TGTGCCAGCAGTTTTGTGAGGGGCGGTCAGCCCCAGCATTTT.

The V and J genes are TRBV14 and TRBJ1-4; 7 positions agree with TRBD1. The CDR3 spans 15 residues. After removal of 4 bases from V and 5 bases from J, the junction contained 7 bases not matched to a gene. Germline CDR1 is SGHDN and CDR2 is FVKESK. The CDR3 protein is CASSPRDRENEKLFF. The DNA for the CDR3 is TGTGCCAGCAGCCCCCGGGACAGAGAGAATGAAAAACTGTTTTTT.

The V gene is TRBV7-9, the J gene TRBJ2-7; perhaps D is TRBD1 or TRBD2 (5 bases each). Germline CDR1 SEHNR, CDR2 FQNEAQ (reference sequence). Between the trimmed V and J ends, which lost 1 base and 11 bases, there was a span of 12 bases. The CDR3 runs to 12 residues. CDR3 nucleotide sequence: TGTGCCAGCAGCTTAGATGGGACCAGAAAGTACTTC. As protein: CASSLDGTRKYF.

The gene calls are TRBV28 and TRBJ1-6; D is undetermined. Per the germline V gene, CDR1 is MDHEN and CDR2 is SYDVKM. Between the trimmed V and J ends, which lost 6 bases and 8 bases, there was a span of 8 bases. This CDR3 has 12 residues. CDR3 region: CASRPPDSPLHF. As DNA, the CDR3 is TGTGCCAGCAGGCCTCCGGATTCACCCCTCCACTTT.

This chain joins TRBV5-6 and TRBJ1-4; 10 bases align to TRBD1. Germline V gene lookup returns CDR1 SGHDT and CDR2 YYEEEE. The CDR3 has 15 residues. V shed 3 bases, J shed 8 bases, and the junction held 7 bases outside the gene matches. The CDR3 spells CASSYRQGAWEKLFF. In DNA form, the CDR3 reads TGTGCCAGCAGCTACCGACAGGGGGCGTGGGAAAAACTGTTTTTT. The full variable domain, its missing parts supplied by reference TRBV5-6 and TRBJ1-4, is DAGVTQSPTHLIKTRGQQVTLRCSPKSGHDTVSWYQQALGQGPQFIFQYYEEEERQRGNFPDRFSGHQFPNYSSELNVNALLLGDSALYLCASSYRQGAWEKLFFGSGTQLSVL.

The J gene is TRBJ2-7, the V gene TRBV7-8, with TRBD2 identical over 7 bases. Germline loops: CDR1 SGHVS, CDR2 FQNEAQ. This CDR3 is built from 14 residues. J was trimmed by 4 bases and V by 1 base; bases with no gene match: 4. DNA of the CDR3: TGTGCCAGCAGCTTAGTGGGAGGGCCTTACGAGCAGTACTTC. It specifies CASSLVGGPYEQYF.

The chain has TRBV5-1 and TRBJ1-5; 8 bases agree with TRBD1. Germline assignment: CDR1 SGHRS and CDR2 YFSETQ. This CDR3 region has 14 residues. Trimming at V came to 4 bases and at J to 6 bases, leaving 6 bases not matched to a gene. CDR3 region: CASSPGTGSQPQHF. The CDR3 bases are TGCGCCAGCAGCCCCGGGACAGGTTCTCAGCCCCAGCATTTT.

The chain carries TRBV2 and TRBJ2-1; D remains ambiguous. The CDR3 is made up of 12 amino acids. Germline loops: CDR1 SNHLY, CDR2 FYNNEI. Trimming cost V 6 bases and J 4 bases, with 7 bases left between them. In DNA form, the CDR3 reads TGTGCCAGCAGCCCAACTTACAATGAGCAGTTCTTC. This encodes CASSPTYNEQFF.

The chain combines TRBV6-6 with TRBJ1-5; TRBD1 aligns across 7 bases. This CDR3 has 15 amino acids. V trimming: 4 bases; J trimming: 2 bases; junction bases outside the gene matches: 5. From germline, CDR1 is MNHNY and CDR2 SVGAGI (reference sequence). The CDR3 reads CASSLHGQGNQPQHF. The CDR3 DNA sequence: TGTGCCAGCAGTTTACATGGACAGGGCAATCAGCCCCAGCATTTT.

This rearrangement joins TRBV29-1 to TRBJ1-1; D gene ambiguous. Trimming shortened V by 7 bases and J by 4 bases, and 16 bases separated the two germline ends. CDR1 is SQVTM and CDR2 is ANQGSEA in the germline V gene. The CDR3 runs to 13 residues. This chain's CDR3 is CSAEAGVGTEAFF. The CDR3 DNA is TGCAGCGCCGAAGCCGGGGTGGGCACTGAAGCTTTCTTT.

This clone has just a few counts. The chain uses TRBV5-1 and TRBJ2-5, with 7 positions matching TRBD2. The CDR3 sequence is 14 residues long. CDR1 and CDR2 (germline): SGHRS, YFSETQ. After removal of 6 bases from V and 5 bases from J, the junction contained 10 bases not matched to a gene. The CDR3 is CASIPRRGGETQYF. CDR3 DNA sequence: TGCGCCAGCATCCCTCGAAGGGGAGGGGAGACCCAGTACTTC.

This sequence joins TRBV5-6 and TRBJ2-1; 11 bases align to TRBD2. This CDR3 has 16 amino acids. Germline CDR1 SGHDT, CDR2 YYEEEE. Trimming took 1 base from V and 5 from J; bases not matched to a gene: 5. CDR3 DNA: TGTGCCAGCAGCTTGACTAGCGGGAGTATCCACAATGAGCAGTTCTTC. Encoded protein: CASSLTSGSIHNEQFF.

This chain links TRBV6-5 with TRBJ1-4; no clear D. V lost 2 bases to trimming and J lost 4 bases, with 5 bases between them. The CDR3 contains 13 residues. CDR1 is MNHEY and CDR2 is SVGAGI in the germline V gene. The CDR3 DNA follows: TGTGCCAGCAGTTACAGCGATAATGAAAAACTGTTTTTT. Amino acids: CASSYSDNEKLFF.

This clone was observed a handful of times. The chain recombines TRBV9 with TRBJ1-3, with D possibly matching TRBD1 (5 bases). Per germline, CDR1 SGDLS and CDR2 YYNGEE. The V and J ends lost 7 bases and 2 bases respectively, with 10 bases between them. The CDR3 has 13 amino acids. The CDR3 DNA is TGTGCCAGCCGCGGGACGGCTGGAAACACCATATATTTT. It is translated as CASRGTAGNTIYF.

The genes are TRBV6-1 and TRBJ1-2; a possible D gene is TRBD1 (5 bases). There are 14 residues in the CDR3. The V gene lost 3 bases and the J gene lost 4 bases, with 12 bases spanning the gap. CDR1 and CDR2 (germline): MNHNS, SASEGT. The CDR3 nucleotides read TGTGCCAGCAGTGAGCCGTCCGGGGCCTATGGCTACACCTTC. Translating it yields CASSEPSGAYGYTF.

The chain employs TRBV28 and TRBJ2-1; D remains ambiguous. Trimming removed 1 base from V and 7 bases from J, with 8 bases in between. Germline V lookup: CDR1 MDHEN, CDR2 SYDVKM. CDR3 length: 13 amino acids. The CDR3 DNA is TGTGCCAGCAGTTTATCGTCTAAAAATGAGCAGTTCTTC. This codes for CASSLSSKNEQFF.

The CDR3 DNA is TGTGCCAGTAGTATACGGGACACCTCCTACGAGCAGTACTTC. Amino acid sequence: CASSIRDTSYEQYF. The chain joins TRBV19 to TRBJ2-7; weak D call: TRBD1 (6 bases). CDR3 size: 14 residues. Trimming pared 2 bases from V and 0 bases from J, leaving 8 bases between. The germline V gene has CDR1 LNHDA and CDR2 SQIVND (reference sequence).

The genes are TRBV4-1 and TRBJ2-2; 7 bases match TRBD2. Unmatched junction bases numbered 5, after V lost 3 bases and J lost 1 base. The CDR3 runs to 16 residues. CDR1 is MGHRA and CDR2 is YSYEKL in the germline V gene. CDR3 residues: CASSQHQRENTGELFF. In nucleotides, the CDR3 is TGCGCCAGCAGCCAGCATCAGCGGGAGAACACCGGGGAGCTGTTTTTT.

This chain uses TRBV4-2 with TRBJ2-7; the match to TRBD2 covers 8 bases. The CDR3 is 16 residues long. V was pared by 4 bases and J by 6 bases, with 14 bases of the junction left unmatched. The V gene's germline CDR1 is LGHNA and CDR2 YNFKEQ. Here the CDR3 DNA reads TGTGCCAGCAGCCCCCTCACCCAGGGACTAGTGCGCGAGCAGTACTTC. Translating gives CASSPLTQGLVREQYF.

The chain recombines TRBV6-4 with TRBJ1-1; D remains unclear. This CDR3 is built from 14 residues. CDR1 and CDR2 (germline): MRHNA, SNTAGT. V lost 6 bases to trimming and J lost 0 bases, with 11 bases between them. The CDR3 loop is CASRETNMNTEAFF. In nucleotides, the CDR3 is TGTGCCAGCAGGGAAACGAATATGAACACTGAAGCTTTCTTT.

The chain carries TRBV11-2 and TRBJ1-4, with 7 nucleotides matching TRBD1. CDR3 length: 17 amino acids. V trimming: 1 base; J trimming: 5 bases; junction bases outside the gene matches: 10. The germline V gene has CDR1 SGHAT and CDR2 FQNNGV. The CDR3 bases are TGTGCCAGCAGCTTAGTTACGACCGGGACAGTAAATGAAAAACTGTTTTTT. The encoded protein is CASSLVTTGTVNEKLFF.